This T cell receptor (beta chain) was recovered during a study of T cells in Graves' hyperthyroidism and ophthalmopathy. Graves' hyperthyroidism was deemed stable given no ophthalmopathy progression within 18 months. Each 10 ml fresh peripheral blood draw supplied the PBMCs. Trimming left V 0 bases short and J 1 base short, with 7 bases between. Looked up from germline, CDR1 is LNHNV and CDR2 is YYDKDF (reference sequence). The CDR3 length is 14 residues. Amplified TCR beta CDR3 regions came from RNA transcripts. HTBI primers were employed in a first-round RT-PCR of the TCR CDR3. MiXCR, run by TCRdb on the multiplex PCR reads, gives a single entry per CDR3 protein. The data hold about 96,000 distinct CDR3 sequences, with over 50% observed a single time.

This chain connects TRBV15 to TRBJ2-7; the D gene is possibly TRBD1 (5 bases). The sequenced sample was blood. This TCR derives from a woman in her thirties or forties with Graves' hyperthyroidism. The CDR3 DNA reads as TGTGCCACCAGCAGAGAGACAGATTCCTACGAGCAGTACTTC. Its translation is CATSRETDSYEQYF.